These 29 T cell receptor beta chains were all obtained from the same sample, sequenced in a study of TIL therapy for anti-PD-1-resistant metastatic lung cancer. Documented time point: pre-treatment sample, taken before nivolumab and TIL therapy. Tumor tissue came from excised metastases, mostly pleural nodules or supraclavicular lymph nodes. The libraries were made with immunoSEQ v3. The data were produced by immunoSEQ multiplex PCR, yet TCRdb's version contains in-frame clones alone and is incomplete. The table lists 95,000 or so clones, roughly 65% of them singletons. This sample comprised tumor tissue, obtained at baseline. Receptors were obtained from a person aged 25-85 years with non-small cell lung cancer.

The J gene is TRBJ2-3, the V gene TRBV7-2, with D uncertain. Germline values: CDR1 SGHTA, CDR2 FQGNSA. The CDR3 runs to 15 residues. Trimming cost V 4 bases and J 0 bases, with 11 bases left between them. Written as DNA, the CDR3 is TGTGCCAGCAGCTCCGGGTCGACTAGCACAGATACGCAGTATTTT. This encodes CASSSGSTSTDTQYF.

This sequence joins TRBV18 and TRBJ2-7, with TRBD2 as a possible D gene (5 bases). The V gene lost 6 bases and the J gene lost 2 bases, with 14 bases spanning the gap. The V gene's germline CDR1 is KGHSH and CDR2 LQKENI. The CDR3 runs to 14 residues. This chain's CDR3 is CASSPIPEAYEQYF. Here the CDR3 DNA reads TGTGCCAGCTCGCCCATCCCGGAGGCCTACGAGCAGTACTTC.

This chain links TRBV3-1 (or the pseudogene TRBV3-2) with TRBJ2-3; 10 nucleotides match TRBD2. Germline assignment: CDR1 LGHDT and CDR2 YNNKEL (reference sequence). Trimming took 1 base from V and 6 from J; bases not matched to a gene: 4. The CDR3 is 15 residues long. The CDR3 DNA sequence: TGTGCCAGCAGCCAAGCCACTAGCGGGACCGATACGCAGTATTTT. Translated, it gives CASSQATSGTDTQYF.

The chain links TRBV5-3 to TRBJ2-5; the D is unclear. TRBV5-3 is filed as an ORF, its function uncertain. The V gene lost 1 base and the J gene lost 4 bases, with 11 bases spanning the gap. The length of the CDR3 is 14 residues. The CDR3 DNA is TGTGCCAGAAGCTTGCCTCGGATGGGAGAGACCCAGTACTTC. It codes for CARSLPRMGETQYF.

The V gene is TRBV2, the J gene TRBJ2-2; D unresolved. The CDR3 extends over 16 amino acids. Deletions cut 0 bases from V and 1 base from J, with 9 bases between. Germline V CDR1 and CDR2: SNHLY, FYNNEI. The CDR3 sequence is CASSEAGRLNTGELFF. In DNA form, the CDR3 reads TGTGCCAGCAGTGAAGCCGGACGCCTGAACACCGGGGAGCTGTTTTTT.

The chain couples TRBV4-1 to TRBJ2-5, with D unclear. The V end was cut by 4 bases, the J end by 5 bases, with 17 bases between. The CDR3 runs 15 residues. Germline-derived CDR1 and CDR2 are MGHRA and YSYEKL. The CDR3: CASSRSGFVGETQYF. The CDR3 DNA reads TGCGCCAGCAGCCGGTCGGGTTTCGTGGGGGAGACCCAGTACTTC.

The chain uses TRBV5-5 and TRBJ1-3, with TRBD1 matching 9 bases. The CDR3 length is 15 residues. CDR1 and CDR2 from the germline V gene are SGHKS and YYEKEE (reference sequence). J lost 1 base, V lost 5 bases, and 4 bases had no gene match. The CDR3 here is CASRLQGASGNTIYF. As DNA, the CDR3 is TGTGCCAGCAGGTTACAGGGGGCATCTGGAAACACCATATATTTT.

This sequence joins TRBV7-9 and TRBJ2-5, with D unclear. Trimming left V 3 bases short and J 5 bases short, with 13 bases between. This CDR3 has 14 residues. Per the germline V gene, CDR1 is SEHNR and CDR2 is FQNEAQ (reference sequence). The CDR3 here is CASSLTHGFETQYF. The CDR3 DNA reads TGTGCCAGCAGCTTGACTCATGGGTTTGAGACCCAGTACTTC. The variable domain in full, with the rest retrieved from reference TRBV7-9 and TRBJ2-5, is DTGVSQNPRHKITKRGQNVTFRCDPISEHNRLYWYRQTLGQGPEFLTYFQNEAQLEKSRLLSDRFSAERPKGSFSTLEIQRTEQGDSAMYLCASSLTHGFETQYFGPGTRLLVL.

This clone ranks as medium-sized. The rearrangement links TRBV18 to TRBJ2-7; TRBD1 matches at 7 bases. The ends lost 3 bases at V and 3 bases at J; junction bases unmatched: 5. The germline V gene encodes CDR1 KGHSH and CDR2 LQKENI. This CDR3 has 14 residues. The CDR3 spells CASSPRQGLYEQYF. CDR3 DNA: TGTGCCAGCTCACCTAGACAGGGCCTCTACGAGCAGTACTTC.

The chain uses TRBV30 and TRBJ2-3; TRBD2 agrees at 9 bases. Germline CDR1 GTSNPN, CDR2 SVGIG (reference sequence). Trimming took 7 bases from V and 2 from J; bases not matched to a gene: 10. CDR3 length equals 15 residues. The CDR3 nucleotides are TGTGCCTCCACGGGGCGGGGGGGTTTCACAGATACGCAGTATTTT. Protein product: CASTGRGGFTDTQYF.

This sequence joins TRBV5-1 and TRBJ1-1; the D gene is possibly TRBD1 (6 bases). Trimming took off 4 bases at V and 10 bases at J, with 20 bases between the two ends. The germline gives CDR1 SGHRS, CDR2 YFSETQ. There are 14 residues in the CDR3. The CDR3 loop is CASSRESDGRGAFF. CDR3 in DNA: TGCGCCAGCAGCAGAGAGTCAGACGGCAGGGGAGCTTTCTTT.

The J gene is TRBJ2-3, the V gene TRBV27; 10 nucleotides align to TRBD2. Germline CDR1 MNHEY, CDR2 SMNVEV (reference sequence). J gave up 3 bases and V 8 bases, and 8 bases lay outside the gene matches. The CDR3 spans 15 residues. This chain's CDR3 is CASALAGAGTDTQYF. The CDR3 DNA is TGTGCCAGCGCTCTAGCGGGAGCGGGAACAGATACGCAGTATTTT.

The V call is TRBV6-5, the J call TRBJ2-7, with 9 bases lining up with TRBD1. The germline V gene encodes CDR1 MNHEY and CDR2 SVGAGI. Unmatched junction bases numbered 5, after V lost 2 bases and J lost 0 bases. The CDR3 runs to 16 residues. CDR3 amino acids: CASSYRGQGLSYEQYF. The CDR3, as DNA: TGTGCCAGCAGTTACCGGGGACAGGGCCTCTCCTACGAGCAGTACTTC.

The V and J genes are TRBV2 and TRBJ2-7; TRBD2 aligns across 7 bases. Losses at the gene ends were 4 bases for V and 3 bases for J; bases not matched to a gene: 9. CDR3 length: 15 amino acids. In germline, CDR1 is SNHLY, CDR2 FYNNEI. CDR3 protein: CASSVGGEVDYEQYF. As DNA, the CDR3 is TGTGCCAGCAGTGTTGGGGGGGAGGTCGACTACGAGCAGTACTTC.

The V and J genes are TRBV27 and TRBJ2-7; D possibly corresponds to TRBD2 (5 bases). This CDR3 has 12 residues. CDR1 is MNHEY, CDR2 SMNVEV, per germline (reference sequence). Trimming removed 8 bases from V and 3 bases from J, with 11 bases in between. This CDR3 is CASGRGSYEQYF. DNA of the CDR3: TGTGCCAGCGGCCGGGGAAGCTACGAGCAGTACTTC.

This chain connects TRBV5-1 to TRBJ2-7; 10 bases agree with TRBD2. The CDR3 extends over 14 amino acids. V lost 4 bases, J lost 3 bases, and 4 bases stayed unmatched. Looked up from germline, CDR1 is SGHRS and CDR2 is YFSETQ. DNA for the CDR3: TGCGCCAGCAGCACCGGACTAGCGGTCTACGAGCAGTACTTC. Amino acid sequence: CASSTGLAVYEQYF.

The genes are TRBV18 and TRBJ1-2, with D maybe TRBD1 (6 bases). Germline V gene sequence: CDR1 KGHSH, CDR2 LQKENI. The length of the CDR3 is 14 residues. V lost 6 bases and J lost 6, with 17 bases in between. CDR3: CASSRDKSSDGYTF. CDR3 nucleotide sequence: TGTGCCAGCTCCCGGGACAAATCCTCGGATGGCTACACCTTC.

The chain uses TRBV4-2 and TRBJ1-2; 9 bases match TRBD1. Germline-derived CDR1 and CDR2 are LGHNA and YNFKEQ. The CDR3 is 14 amino acids. After removal of 4 bases from V and 8 bases from J, the junction contained 8 bases not matched to a gene. The CDR3 DNA follows: TGTGCCAGCAGCCGGACAGGGGTGGAGGAAGGCTACACCTTC. Its translation: CASSRTGVEEGYTF.

The table lists this clone with many counts. The genes are TRBV10-2 and TRBJ2-5, with 7 nucleotides matching TRBD2. Germline CDR1 reads WSHSY; CDR2 reads SAAADI. The CDR3 extends over 16 amino acids. J gave up 3 bases and V 1 base, and 8 bases lay outside the gene matches. CDR3 protein: CASSEWGGRDEETQYF. The CDR3 coding sequence is TGCGCCAGCAGTGAGTGGGGGGGACGGGATGAAGAGACCCAGTACTTC.

The V call is TRBV19, the J call TRBJ2-5; TRBD2 matches 7 bases. CDR1 LNHDA and CDR2 SQIVND come from the germline V gene (reference sequence). The CDR3 consists of 15 residues. The junction had 10 bases not matched to a gene; V was cut back by 4 bases and J by 5 bases. For the CDR3, the DNA is TGTGCCAGTAGTAGCACGGGGGGAGTGACGGAGACCCAGTACTTC. It is translated as CASSSTGGVTETQYF.

This clone turned up a few times. V and J are TRBV10-3 and TRBJ2-1; 10 bases fit TRBD2. There are 15 residues in the CDR3. Trimming removed 0 bases from V and 9 bases from J; junction bases left unmatched: 5. CDR1 and CDR2 from the germline V gene are ENHRY and SYGVKD. The CDR3 sequence: CAISESSGGATEQFF. In DNA form, the CDR3 reads TGTGCCATCAGTGAGTCAAGCGGGGGGGCCACTGAGCAGTTCTTC.

This chain links TRBV29-1 with TRBJ2-3; 8 bases are a match to TRBD2. After removal of 3 bases from V and 3 bases from J, the junction contained 5 bases not matched to a gene. The CDR3 length is 14 residues. The V gene's germline CDR1 is SQVTM and CDR2 ANQGSEA. The CDR3 nucleotides are TGCAGCGTTGAGGATAGCGGGGAAACAGATACGCAGTATTTT. It is translated as CSVEDSGETDTQYF.

The CDR3 DNA sequence: TGCGCCAGCAGCGTAAGCAAAACTAATGAAAAACTGTTTTTT. The encoded protein is CASSVSKTNEKLFF. V is TRBV5-1 and J is TRBJ1-4; no clear D. CDR3 length: 14 amino acids. In germline, CDR1 is SGHRS, CDR2 YFSETQ. Trimming removed 4 bases at V and 1 base at J, with 8 bases between.

The rearrangement links TRBV6-5 to TRBJ1-1; D is unclear. CDR1 and CDR2 from the germline V gene are MNHEY and SVGAGI. The ends were cut back, 5 bases at V and 10 bases at J, with 17 bases in the middle. The CDR3 consists of 13 residues. CDR3: CASSNLLGQGAFF. The DNA of the CDR3 is TGTGCCAGCAGTAATCTTCTTGGCCAAGGAGCTTTCTTT.

CDR3 coding DNA: TGTGCCAGCAGCGTAGTAGATAGCGGGAGGAAGAACACCGGGGAGCTGTTTTTT. This gives the protein CASSVVDSGRKNTGELFF. The genes are TRBV9 and TRBJ2-2; 10 nucleotides agree with TRBD2. Germline V gene data show CDR1 as SGDLS and CDR2 as YYNGEE. The CDR3 consists of 18 residues. Trimming removed 0 bases from V and 1 base from J; junction bases left unmatched: 6.

This clone has a handful of counts. The rearrangement joins TRBV30 to TRBJ2-3; D might be TRBD2 (5 bases). The V gene lost 4 bases and the J gene lost 1 base, with 12 bases spanning the gap. Germline CDR1 and CDR2: GTSNPN and SVGIG (reference sequence). The CDR3 totals 14 residues. The CDR3 here is CAWKLSGRTDTQYF. The CDR3 DNA follows: TGTGCCTGGAAGTTGAGCGGCCGCACAGATACGCAGTATTTT.

This chain joins TRBV5-1 and TRBJ2-3; possible D gene TRBD1, 5 bases. Germline V gives CDR1 SGHRS, CDR2 YFSETQ. The CDR3 runs to 13 residues. The V gene lost 3 bases and the J gene lost 2 bases, with 7 bases spanning the gap. The CDR3 DNA is TGCGCCAGCAGCTCAGGGAACACAGATACGCAGTATTTT. Protein: CASSSGNTDTQYF.

J is TRBJ1-5 and V is TRBV7-9, with 8 bases identical to TRBD1. CDR1 and CDR2 (germline): SEHNR, FQNEAQ (reference sequence). CDR3 length equals 17 residues. V shed 4 bases and J 2 bases; nucleotides not matched to a gene: 10. The CDR3 DNA is TGTGCCAGCAGCTCCCTAAACATGACAGGGGGCAATCAGCCCCAGCATTTT. Residues: CASSSLNMTGGNQPQHF.

The chain links TRBV2 to TRBJ1-2; D not certain. The CDR3 sequence is 11 residues long. Germline CDR1 reads SNHLY; CDR2 reads FYNNEI. V gave up 7 bases and J gave up 7 bases, with 10 bases separating them. DNA for the CDR3: TGTGCCAGCACGTTGGGCTTTGGCTACACCTTC. Amino acid sequence: CASTLGFGYTF.